These 4 T cell receptor beta chains were sequenced from one sample in a study of blood T cell repertoires in COVID-19. Profiled with immunoSEQ multiplex PCR; TCRdb holds only in-frame clones, not every one. This sample carries 90,000 or so clones, about 82% of them seen once, and the ten largest clones take 8%. Material for sequencing was peripheral blood. These receptors were obtained from a man in his fifties with active COVID-19.

This sequence joins TRBV6-5 and TRBJ1-1, with D unresolved. CDR3 length equals 13 residues. Trimming removed 6 bases from V and 6 bases from J, with 14 bases in between. The germline CDR1 and CDR2 sequences are MNHEY and SVGAGI. The DNA of the CDR3 is TGTGCCAGCAGCCCGAGGCGGAGCCCTGAAGCTTTCTTT. Its translation: CASSPRRSPEAFF.

The gene calls are TRBV30 and TRBJ2-5; D perhaps matches TRBD2 (6 bases). The CDR3 has 15 amino acids. Deletions cut 1 base from V and 4 bases from J, with 16 bases between. Germline CDR1 reads GTSNPN; CDR2 reads SVGIG (reference sequence). In DNA form, the CDR3 reads TGTGCCTGGAGTGAAGGAGGGGCAACGGGAGAGACCCAGTACTTC. Protein sequence: CAWSEGGATGETQYF.

The chain carries TRBV11-2 and TRBJ1-6; TRBD1 aligns across 8 bases. From germline, CDR1 is SGHAT and CDR2 FQNNGV. CDR3 size: 19 residues. The junction had 11 bases not matched to a gene; V was cut back by 3 bases and J by 1 base. CDR3 DNA sequence: TGTGCCAGCAGCTTCCCCCTTCGCGGACAGGGTTCCTATAATTCACCCCTCCACTTT. Protein sequence: CASSFPLRGQGSYNSPLHF. Based on the CDR3 plus reference TRBV11-2 and TRBJ1-6, the full variable domain is EAGVAQSPRYKIIEKRQSVAFWCNPISGHATLYWYQQILGQGPKLLIQFQNNGVVDDSQLPKDRFSAERLKGVDSTLKIQPAKLEDSAVYLCASSFPLRGQGSYNSPLHFGNGTRLTVT.

The chain recombines TRBV5-4 with TRBJ2-3; D call uncertain. Per the germline V gene, CDR1 is SGHNT and CDR2 is YYREEE (reference sequence). The V gene lost 1 base and the J gene lost 4 bases, with 4 bases spanning the gap. CDR3 length: 12 residues. The CDR3 DNA reads TGTGCCAGCAGCTTGCGGGCAGATACGCAGTATTTT. Translation gives CASSLRADTQYF.